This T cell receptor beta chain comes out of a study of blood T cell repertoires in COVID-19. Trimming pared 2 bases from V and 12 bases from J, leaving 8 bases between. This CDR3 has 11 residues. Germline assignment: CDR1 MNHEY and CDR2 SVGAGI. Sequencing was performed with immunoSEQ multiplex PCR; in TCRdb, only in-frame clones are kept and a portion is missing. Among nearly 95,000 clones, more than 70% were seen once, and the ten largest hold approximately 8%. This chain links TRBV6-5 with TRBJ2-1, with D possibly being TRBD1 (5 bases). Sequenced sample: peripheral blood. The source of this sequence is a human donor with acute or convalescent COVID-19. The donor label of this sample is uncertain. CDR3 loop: CASSYQGMQFF. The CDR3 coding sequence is TGTGCCAGCAGTTACCAGGGTATGCAGTTCTTC.